This T cell receptor beta chain was identified during a study of cytomegalovirus exposure and HLA in healthy donors. Comments on this clone: The antigen is undetermined.

Study-wide points: In all likelihood, a cluster of highly shared sequence variants was a sequencing artifact.

The PCR used 60 Vbeta and 13 Jbeta primers. Repertoires were generated with immunoSEQ multiplex PCR, while TCRdb's copy carries only in-frame clones and drops some. The sample lists about 170,000 clones; over 75% were seen once. Healthy donors of bone marrow made up the group. When sampled, the donors appeared nominally healthy, though they likely had unrecorded immune exposures. V shed 3 bases and J shed 5 bases, with 10 bases lying between them. This CDR3 region has 13 residues. CDR1 is KGHSH and CDR2 is LQKENI in the germline V gene. Source material: PBMCs. The TCR sequence derives from a woman aged 45 to 65 in good health and CMV-seropositive. The chain couples TRBV18 to TRBJ1-1; D call uncertain. The CDR3 DNA reads as TGTGCCAGCTCACCTCGTTTAGAAACTGAAGCTTTCTTT. The encoded protein is CASSPRLETEAFF.